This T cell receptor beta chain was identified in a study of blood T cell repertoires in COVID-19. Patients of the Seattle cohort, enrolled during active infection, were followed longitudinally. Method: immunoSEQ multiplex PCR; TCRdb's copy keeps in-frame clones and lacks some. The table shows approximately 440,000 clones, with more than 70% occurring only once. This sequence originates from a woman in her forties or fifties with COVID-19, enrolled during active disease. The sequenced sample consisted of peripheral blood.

The CDR3 loop is CASSLVPGQAPYEQYF. CDR3 bases: TGTGCCAGCAGCTTAGTACCAGGTCAGGCCCCCTACGAGCAGTACTTC. The V gene is TRBV7-8, the J gene TRBJ2-7; D gene uncertain. Germline CDR1 reads SGHVS; CDR2 reads FQNEAQ. V was clipped by 1 base and J by 2 bases, with 15 bases between them. The CDR3 totals 16 residues.